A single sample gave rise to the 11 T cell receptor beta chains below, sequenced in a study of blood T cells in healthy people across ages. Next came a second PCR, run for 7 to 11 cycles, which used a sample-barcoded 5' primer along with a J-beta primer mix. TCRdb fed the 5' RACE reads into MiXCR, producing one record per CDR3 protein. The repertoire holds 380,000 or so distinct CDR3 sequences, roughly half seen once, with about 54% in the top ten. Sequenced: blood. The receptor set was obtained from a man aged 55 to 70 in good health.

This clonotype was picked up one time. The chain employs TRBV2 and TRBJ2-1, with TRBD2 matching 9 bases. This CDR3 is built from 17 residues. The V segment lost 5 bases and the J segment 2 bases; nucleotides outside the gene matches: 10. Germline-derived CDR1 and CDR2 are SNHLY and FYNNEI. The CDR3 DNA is TGTGCCAGCAGTTTCCAACCGACTAGCGGAACCTACAATGAGCAGTTCTTC. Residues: CASSFQPTSGTYNEQFF.

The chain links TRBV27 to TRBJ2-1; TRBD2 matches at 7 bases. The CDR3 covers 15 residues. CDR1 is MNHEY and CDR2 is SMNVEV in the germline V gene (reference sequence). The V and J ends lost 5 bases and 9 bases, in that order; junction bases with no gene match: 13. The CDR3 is CASSPRGPTGGEQFF. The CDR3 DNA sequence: TGTGCCAGCAGTCCACGTGGTCCTACGGGGGGTGAGCAGTTCTTC.

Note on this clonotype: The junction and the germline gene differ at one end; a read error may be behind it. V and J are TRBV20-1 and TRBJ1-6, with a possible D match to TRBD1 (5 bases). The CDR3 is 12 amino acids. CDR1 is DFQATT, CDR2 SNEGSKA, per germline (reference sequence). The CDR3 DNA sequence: TGCAGTGCTAGGGCGGGGGGTTCACCCCCCCACTTT. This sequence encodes CSARAGGSPPHF.

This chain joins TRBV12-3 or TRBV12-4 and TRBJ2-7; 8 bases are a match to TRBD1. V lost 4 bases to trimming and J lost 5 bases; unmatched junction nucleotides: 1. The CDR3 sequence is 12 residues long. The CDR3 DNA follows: TGTGCCAGCAGTTCGGACAGGGACGAGCAGTACTTC. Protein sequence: CASSSDRDEQYF.

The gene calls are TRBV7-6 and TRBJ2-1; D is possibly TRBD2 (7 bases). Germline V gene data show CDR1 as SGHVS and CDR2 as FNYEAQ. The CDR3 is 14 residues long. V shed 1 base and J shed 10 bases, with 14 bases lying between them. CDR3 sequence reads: CASSLGRGLGEQFF. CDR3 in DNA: TGTGCCAGCAGCTTAGGGCGGGGGCTGGGGGAGCAGTTCTTC.

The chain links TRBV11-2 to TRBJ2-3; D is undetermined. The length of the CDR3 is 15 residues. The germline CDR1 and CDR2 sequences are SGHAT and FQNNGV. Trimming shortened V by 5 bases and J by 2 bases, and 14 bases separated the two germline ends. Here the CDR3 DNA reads TGTGCCAGCAGCACCCCCGGACCTTACACAGATACGCAGTATTTT. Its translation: CASSTPGPYTDTQYF.

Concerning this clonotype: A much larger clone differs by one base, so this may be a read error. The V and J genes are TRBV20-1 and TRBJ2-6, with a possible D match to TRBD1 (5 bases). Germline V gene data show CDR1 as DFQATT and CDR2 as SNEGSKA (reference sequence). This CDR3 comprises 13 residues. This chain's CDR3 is CSAERSGANVPTF. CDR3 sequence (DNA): TGCAGTGCTGAGAGGTCTGGGGCCAACGTCCCGACTTTC.

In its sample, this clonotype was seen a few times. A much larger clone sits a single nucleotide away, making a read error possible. CDR3 in amino acids: CASSLPGRQETQYF. The CDR3 DNA sequence: TGTGCCAGCAGTCTACCGGGACGGCAAGAGACCCAGTACTTC. The V gene is TRBV12-3 or TRBV12-4, the J gene TRBJ2-5, with D tentatively TRBD1 or TRBD2 (5 bases each). The CDR3 runs 14 residues. The ends were cut back, 5 bases at V and 2 bases at J, with 12 bases in the middle.

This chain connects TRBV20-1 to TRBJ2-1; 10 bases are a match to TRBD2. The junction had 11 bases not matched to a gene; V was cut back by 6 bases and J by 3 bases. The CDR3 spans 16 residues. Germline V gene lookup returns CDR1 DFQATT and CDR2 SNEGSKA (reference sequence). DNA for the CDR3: TGCAGTGCCCAGAGGCGAACTAGCGGGGACTACAATGAGCAGTTCTTC. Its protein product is CSAQRRTSGDYNEQFF.

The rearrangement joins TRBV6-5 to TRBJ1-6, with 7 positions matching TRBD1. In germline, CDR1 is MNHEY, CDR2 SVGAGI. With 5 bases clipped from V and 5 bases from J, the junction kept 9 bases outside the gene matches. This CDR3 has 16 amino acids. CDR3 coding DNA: TGTGCCAGCAGTAGCCGGAGGACAGGAAATAATTCACCCCTCCACTTT. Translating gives CASSSRRTGNNSPLHF.

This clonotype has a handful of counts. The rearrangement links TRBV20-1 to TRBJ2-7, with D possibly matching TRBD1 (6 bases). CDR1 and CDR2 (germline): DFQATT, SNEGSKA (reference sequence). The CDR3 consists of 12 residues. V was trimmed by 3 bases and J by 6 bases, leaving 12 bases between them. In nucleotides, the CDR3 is TGCAGTGCTAGGTCCCAAGGGGGCGAGCAGTACTTC. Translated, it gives CSARSQGGEQYF.